These 23 T cell receptor beta chains were all obtained from the same sample, sequenced in a study of chemoradiotherapy in HPV16-positive cancers. Using immunoSEQ multiplex PCR, the repertoire was profiled, and TCRdb retains in-frame clones only, with some absent. Of approximately 13,000 clones listed, 80% to 90% are singletons. Sequenced here: blood, sampled from a patient who underwent chemoradiotherapy. These TCRs come from a human donor with HPV-associated anogenital cancer.

This rearrangement joins TRBV27 to TRBJ2-7; 10 positions match TRBD1. V lost 6 bases, J lost 4 bases, and 9 bases stayed unmatched. The CDR3 contains 15 residues. In germline, CDR1 is MNHEY, CDR2 SMNVEV (reference sequence). CDR3 in amino acids: CASSLTGTGDYEQYF. The CDR3 nucleotides read TGTGCCAGCAGCCTAACCGGGACAGGGGATTACGAGCAGTACTTC.

This clone appeared once. V and J are TRBV6-5 and TRBJ2-2, with TRBD1 matching over 8 bases. Germline V gene sequence: CDR1 MNHEY, CDR2 SVGAGI. The CDR3 is 15 amino acids. With 6 bases clipped from V and 5 bases from J, the junction kept 8 bases outside the gene matches. CDR3 sequence reads: CASSRPRTGTGELFF. As DNA, the CDR3 is TGTGCCAGCAGCCGACCCCGGACAGGGACCGGGGAGCTGTTTTTT.

The chain carries TRBV18 and TRBJ2-3, with 7 bases that match TRBD1. J gave up 4 bases and V 3 bases, and 1 base lay outside the gene matches. Germline V gives CDR1 KGHSH, CDR2 LQKENI. CDR3 length equals 13 residues. The DNA for the CDR3 is TGTGCCAGCTCACCGACAGGGTCAGATACGCAGTATTTT. Its translation: CASSPTGSDTQYF.

This clone showed up just a few times. This chain joins TRBV2 and TRBJ1-2; TRBD1 agrees at 7 bases. The CDR3 sequence is 14 residues long. V was pared by 2 bases and J by 8 bases, with 8 bases of the junction left unmatched. The germline V gene has CDR1 SNHLY and CDR2 FYNNEI. The CDR3, as DNA: TGTGCCAGCAGTGAATATGGGAGGGGGCAAGGCTACACCTTC. Translation gives CASSEYGRGQGYTF. The full variable domain, with the rest looked up from reference TRBV2 and TRBJ1-2, is EPEVTQTPSHQVTQMGQEVILRCVPISNHLYFYWYRQILGQKVEFLVSFYNNEISEKSEIFDDQFSVERPDGSNFTLKIRSTKLEDSAMYFCASSEYGRGQGYTFGSGTRLTVV.

The chain links TRBV4-1 to TRBJ1-5; 10 bases agree with TRBD1. The CDR3 runs to 18 residues. The V gene's germline CDR1 is MGHRA and CDR2 YSYEKL. J was trimmed by 1 base and V by 3 bases; bases with no gene match: 9. In DNA form, the CDR3 reads TGCGCCAGCAGCCACGCCGGGACAGGGGTGGGAAGCAATCAGCCCCAGCATTTT. Its translation: CASSHAGTGVGSNQPQHF.

V usage is TRBV2 and J usage is TRBJ1-1; TRBD1 might be the D (6 bases). V was shortened by 3 bases and J by 10 bases, with 18 bases between the two germline ends. The germline gives CDR1 SNHLY, CDR2 FYNNEI. The CDR3 is 14 amino acids. The CDR3 region is CASSELQGGWAAFF. Here the CDR3 DNA reads TGTGCCAGCAGTGAGTTGCAAGGGGGGTGGGCAGCTTTCTTT.

The chain has TRBV4-3 and TRBJ2-2; 9 nucleotides align to TRBD1. The CDR3 extends over 19 amino acids. The trim removed 0 bases at V and 2 bases at J, leaving 10 bases unmatched. CDR1 is LGHNA and CDR2 is YSLEER in the germline V gene. CDR3 residues: CASSQDLLGQGPNTGELFF. Here the CDR3 DNA reads TGCGCCAGCAGCCAAGATCTGTTAGGACAGGGGCCAAACACCGGGGAGCTGTTTTTT.

The chain combines TRBV18 with TRBJ2-7, with 11 bases identical to TRBD2. This CDR3 has 16 amino acids. Germline V gene lookup returns CDR1 KGHSH and CDR2 LQKENI. After removal of 3 bases from V and 0 bases from J, the junction contained 4 bases not matched to a gene. CDR3 in amino acids: CASSPLTSGSSYEQYF. CDR3 sequence (DNA): TGTGCCAGCTCACCTCTCACTAGCGGGAGCTCCTACGAGCAGTACTTC.

This chain uses TRBV4-2 with TRBJ2-3; D call uncertain. The CDR3 has 14 amino acids. CDR1 is LGHNA and CDR2 is YNFKEQ in the germline V gene. Deletions cut 1 base from V and 1 base from J, with 6 bases between. The CDR3 nucleotides are TGTGCCAGCAGCCAAGCCTCGGGCACAGATACGCAGTATTTT. Protein product: CASSQASGTDTQYF.

This chain links TRBV19 with TRBJ2-7; D is perhaps TRBD1 (6 bases). V lost 10 bases, J lost 3 bases, and 16 bases lay in between. The CDR3 runs to 13 residues. Germline V gives CDR1 LNHDA, CDR2 SQIVND (reference sequence). CDR3 loop: CATSPGHNYEQYF. CDR3 bases: TGTGCCACCTCACCGGGACACAACTACGAGCAGTACTTC.

The chain has TRBV7-9 and TRBJ1-3; no reliable D call. Germline-derived CDR1 and CDR2 are SEHNR and FQNEAQ (reference sequence). CDR3 length: 11 amino acids. V was shortened by 4 bases and J by 4 bases, with 2 bases between the two germline ends. This CDR3 reads CASSSGNTIYF. CDR3 in DNA: TGTGCCAGCAGCTCGGGAAACACCATATATTTT.

This clone was recorded once. The rearrangement joins TRBV11-1 to TRBJ1-6; D perhaps matches TRBD1 (6 bases). The CDR3 covers 13 residues. Germline V gene data show CDR1 as SGHAT and CDR2 as FQDESV (reference sequence). V lost 5 bases and J lost 9, with 11 bases in between. In DNA, the CDR3 is TGTGCCAGCAGCCTTAACAGGGCTTCACCCCTCCACTTT. This translates into CASSLNRASPLHF.

The chain carries TRBV9 and TRBJ1-1, with unresolved D. Germline V CDR1 and CDR2: SGDLS, YYNGEE. The ends were cut back, 2 bases at V and 4 bases at J, with 9 bases in the middle. The CDR3 runs 13 residues. CDR3: CASSVSVGTEAFF. The CDR3 bases are TGTGCCAGCAGCGTGTCCGTTGGCACTGAAGCTTTCTTT.

In its sample, this clone was seen a few times. The chain uses TRBV5-1 and TRBJ2-3; a possible D gene is TRBD2 (5 bases). Germline assignment: CDR1 SGHRS and CDR2 YFSETQ. V lost 1 base, J lost 6 bases, and 9 bases lay in between. The CDR3 is 13 amino acids. DNA of the CDR3: TGCGCCAGCAGCTTGACTAGTTCGGATACGCAGTATTTT. Translating gives CASSLTSSDTQYF.

The chain has TRBV6-5 and TRBJ2-1, with D unclear. Germline values: CDR1 MNHEY, CDR2 SVGAGI. Trimming cost V 7 bases and J 0 bases, with 7 bases left between them. CDR3 size: 13 residues. CDR3: CASTRSSYNEQFF. CDR3 bases: TGTGCCAGCACCCGGAGCTCCTACAATGAGCAGTTCTTC.

The chain combines TRBV4-2 with TRBJ2-1, with a tentative D call TRBD2 (6 bases). Germline V gives CDR1 LGHNA, CDR2 YNFKEQ. The V gene lost 4 bases and the J gene lost 5 bases, with 9 bases spanning the gap. The CDR3 is made up of 13 amino acids. This CDR3 is CASSRGAHNEQFF. For the CDR3, the DNA is TGTGCCAGCAGCCGCGGGGCTCACAATGAGCAGTTCTTC.

The V gene is TRBV2, the J gene TRBJ1-5, with D possibly TRBD1 on 6 matching bases. This CDR3 has 13 residues. In germline, CDR1 is SNHLY, CDR2 FYNNEI. With 5 bases removed from V and 6 bases from J, the gap between germline ends came to 11 bases. Written as DNA, the CDR3 is TGTGCCAGCAGTATAACAGGGATTCAGCCCCAGCATTTT. Encoded protein: CASSITGIQPQHF.

V is TRBV9 and J is TRBJ1-5; D is perhaps TRBD1 (5 bases). Germline CDR1 reads SGDLS; CDR2 reads YYNGEE. The germline V and J ends were trimmed by 0 bases and 11 bases, with 15 bases remaining between them. The length of the CDR3 is 14 residues. The CDR3 protein is CASSVASRGPAQHF. CDR3 bases: TGTGCCAGCAGCGTAGCTTCACGGGGCCCAGCCCAGCATTTT.

The genes are TRBV7-2 and TRBJ2-7; D is undetermined. Germline CDR1 is SGHTA and CDR2 is FQGNSA. V lost 8 bases and J lost 3, with 14 bases in between. This CDR3 comprises 13 residues. CDR3 nucleotide sequence: TGTGCCAGCGGGCCTCTATATTTCTACGAGCAGTACTTC. Encoded protein: CASGPLYFYEQYF.

In its sample, this clone was seen once. The J gene is TRBJ2-7, the V gene TRBV7-2, with 7 bases matching TRBD1. The germline V gene has CDR1 SGHTA and CDR2 FQGNSA. The CDR3 length is 15 residues. The junction had 9 bases not matched to a gene; V was cut back by 1 base and J by 6 bases. CDR3 nucleotide sequence: TGTGCCAGCAGCTTAGGAGACAGGGTTTGGGGCGAGCAGTACTTC. Translation gives CASSLGDRVWGEQYF. Combining the CDR3 with reference TRBV7-2 and TRBJ2-7 gives the whole variable domain GAGVSQSPSNKVTEKGKDVELRCDPISGHTALYWYRQSLGQGLEFLIYFQGNSAPDKSGLPSDRFSAERTGGSVSTLTIQRTQQEDSAVYLCASSLGDRVWGEQYFGPGTRLTVT.

The rearrangement uses TRBV4-3 and TRBJ1-3, with D perhaps TRBD1 (6 bases). Trimming took off 3 bases at V and 2 bases at J, with 11 bases between the two ends. The CDR3 has 15 residues. CDR1 is LGHNA, CDR2 YSLEER, per germline. CDR3 loop: CASSQGEGAGNTIYF. CDR3 bases: TGCGCCAGCAGCCAGGGGGAGGGGGCTGGAAACACCATATATTTT.

The chain recombines TRBV25-1 with TRBJ1-2, with a tentative D call TRBD1 (5 bases). Germline CDR1 and CDR2: MGHDK and SYGVNS. Trimming left V 4 bases short and J 3 bases short, with 12 bases between. This CDR3 comprises 14 residues. The CDR3 sequence is CASSARQGYYGYTF. The CDR3 region has the DNA TGTGCCAGCAGTGCCCGGCAGGGCTACTATGGCTACACCTTC.

The chain recombines TRBV13 with TRBJ1-2; TRBD1 aligns across 11 bases. Germline V lookup: CDR1 PRHDT, CDR2 FYEKMQ (reference sequence). Trimming cost V 2 bases and J 4 bases; bases outside gene matches: 6. This CDR3 spans 16 amino acids. This chain's CDR3 is CASSLSGQGASYGYTF. As DNA, the CDR3 is TGTGCCAGCAGCTTATCAGGACAGGGGGCAAGCTATGGCTACACCTTC.